Following are 5 T cell receptor beta chains from one sample sequenced in a study of T-cell memory formation after mild COVID-19. Each CDR3 protein gets one entry after TCRdb re-called the 5' RACE reads with MiXCR. The sample contains 150,000 to 200,000 distinct CDR3 sequences, 25% to 40% of which appear only once. The specimen sequenced was PBMCs or a T cell subset sorted from them (not recorded which). These receptors all come from an adult woman who had mild COVID-19 (a few samples of this study predate the infection). Cell type and time point are not known.

This clonotype was seen at least ten times. The rearrangement joins TRBV4-1 to TRBJ2-1, with a possible D match to TRBD2 (5 bases). In germline, CDR1 is MGHRA, CDR2 YSYEKL. The germline V and J ends were trimmed by 0 bases and 10 bases, with 10 bases remaining between them. The CDR3 totals 13 residues. DNA for the CDR3: TGCGCCAGCAGCCAAGAGGAGGCTGGAGAGCAGTTCTTC. Translated: CASSQEEAGEQFF.

This clonotype turned up a few times. The genes are TRBV20-1 and TRBJ1-3, with a possible D match to TRBD1 (6 bases). Germline assignment: CDR1 DFQATT and CDR2 SNEGSKA (reference sequence). V was cut by 3 bases and J by 5 bases, with 11 bases left in between. The CDR3 runs 13 residues. In DNA form, the CDR3 reads TGCAGTGCTAGTGAGGGGGGGAGAAACACCATATATTTT. Amino acid sequence: CSASEGGRNTIYF.

In its sample, this clonotype was seen a few times. This rearrangement joins TRBV30 to TRBJ1-1; TRBD1 aligns across 8 bases. Trimming removed 4 bases from V and 4 bases from J; junction bases left unmatched: 2. Looked up from germline, CDR1 is GTSNPN and CDR2 is SVGIG (reference sequence). The CDR3 contains 12 residues. CDR3 in amino acids: CAWTGGITEAFF. The CDR3 nucleotides are TGTGCCTGGACAGGGGGCATCACTGAAGCTTTCTTT.

The chain links TRBV29-1 to TRBJ2-3; TRBD1 is a possible D gene (6 bases). Between the trimmed V and J ends, which lost 4 bases and 0 bases, there was a span of 11 bases. CDR3 length: 14 amino acids. The germline V gene has CDR1 SQVTM and CDR2 ANQGSEA. The chain's CDR3 is CSVATTGSTDTQYF. The CDR3 DNA is TGCAGCGTTGCAACGACAGGCAGCACAGATACGCAGTATTTT.

The table lists this clonotype with a few counts. The rearrangement links TRBV18 to TRBJ1-2, with 9 bases lining up with TRBD1. Germline assignment: CDR1 KGHSH and CDR2 LQKENI. The V segment lost 6 bases and the J segment 5 bases; nucleotides outside the gene matches: 7. CDR3 size: 14 residues. In DNA, the CDR3 is TGTGCCAGCTCCCCAGGCGGACAGGGGTATGGCTACACCTTC. Protein: CASSPGGQGYGYTF.